This is a list of T cell receptor beta chains from one sample in a study of cytomegalovirus exposure and HLA in healthy donors. Produced via immunoSEQ multiplex PCR; TCRdb's table is partial and in-frame only. This table has some 170,000 clones, roughly 76% appearing once. Specimen: PBMCs. The receptors come from a woman between 18 and 30 years old in good health and CMV-seropositive. The CDR3 runs from the conserved cysteine through the conserved F or W. A D gene is named only where the DNA matches it firmly. Expanded clones get a size class; other rows say once, few or many, or leave the size out.

clone size	D gene	V gene	J gene	CDR3 protein	CDR3 DNA
-	-	TRBV11-3	TRBJ2-5	CASSFGTQQETQYF	TGTGCCAGCAGCTTCGGGACTCAACAAGAGACCCAGTACTTC
-	TRBD2	TRBV5-1	TRBJ2-1	CASRTYLRGGPSSYNEQFF	TGCGCCAGCAGAACGTACCTGCGGGGGGGACCCAGCTCCTACAATGAGCAGTTCTTC
-	TRBD2	TRBV19	TRBJ2-1	CASSPPAGGYNEQFF	TGTGCCAGTAGTCCCCCCGCGGGGGGGTACAATGAGCAGTTCTTC
-	TRBD1	TRBV12-5	TRBJ1-2	CASGLAIIRTGPVDGYTF	TGTGCTAGTGGTTTGGCCATCATCCGGACAGGGCCGGTAGATGGCTACACCTTC
-	TRBD2	TRBV15	TRBJ2-2	CATSRARGDTGELFF	TGTGCCACCAGCAGAGCGCGGGGGGACACCGGGGAGCTGTTTTTT
-	-	TRBV27	TRBJ1-6	CASSASRYNSPLHF	TGTGCCAGCAGTGCCTCCCGGTATAATTCACCCCTCCACTTT
-	-	TRBV28	TRBJ2-7	CASSLQGVYEQYF	TGTGCCAGCAGTTTACAGGGCGTATACGAGCAGTACTTC
-	TRBD1	TRBV4-1	TRBJ2-1	CASSATGVPYNEQFF	TGCGCCAGCAGCGCAACAGGGGTCCCCTACAATGAGCAGTTCTTC
-	-	TRBV4-1	TRBJ2-1	CASSQVVQGSLDEQFF	TGCGCCAGCAGCCAAGTCGTCCAGGGGAGTTTGGATGAGCAGTTCTTC
-	TRBD1	TRBV9	TRBJ1-3	CASNRDRSSGNTIYF	TGTGCCAGCAATAGGGACAGGAGCTCTGGAAACACCATATATTTT
-	TRBD1	TRBV7-6	TRBJ2-5	CASSPPGTAIGTQYF	TGTGCCAGCAGCCCACCCGGGACAGCGATCGGGACCCAGTACTTC
-	-	TRBV7-2	TRBJ2-7	CASSPRTETYEQYF	TGTGCCAGCAGCCCTCGGACAGAGACCTACGAGCAGTACTTC
-	-	TRBV7-6	TRBJ2-3	CASSLTADTQYF	TGTGCCAGCAGCTTAACTGCAGATACGCAGTATTTT
-	-	TRBV18	TRBJ1-2	CASSGLKGNYGYTF	TGTGCCAGCTCAGGCCTCAAGGGGAACTATGGCTACACCTTC
-	-	TRBV19	TRBJ2-1	CASSISVGADEQFF	TGTGCCAGTAGTATCTCGGTAGGGGCCGATGAGCAGTTCTTC
-	TRBD1	TRBV28	TRBJ1-4	CASSSWDRGEKLFF	TGTGCCAGCAGTTCCTGGGACAGGGGTGAAAAACTGTTTTTT
-	TRBD1	TRBV5-4	TRBJ2-1	CASSSDRALNEQFF	TGTGCCAGCAGCTCGGACAGGGCCCTTAATGAGCAGTTCTTC
-	-	TRBV7-2	TRBJ2-3	CASSSGGRITDTQYF	TGTGCCAGCAGCTCGGGGGGCCGGATCACAGATACGCAGTATTTT
-	TRBD2	TRBV15	TRBJ2-7	CATSRDSAGGLEQYF	TGTGCCACCAGCAGAGATTCGGCGGGGGGGCTCGAGCAGTACTTC
-	-	TRBV7-9	TRBJ2-1	CASRKILAHQANEQFF	TGTGCCAGCAGGAAGATTCTAGCGCACCAGGCCAATGAGCAGTTCTTC
once	-	TRBV4-3	TRBJ1-4	CASSQDWVQEGSEKLFF	TGCGCCAGCAGCCAAGATTGGGTACAGGAAGGAAGTGAAAAACTGTTTTTT
-	TRBD2	TRBV18	TRBJ2-5	CASSPSGGSQETQYF	TGTGCCAGCTCCCCTAGCGGGGGAAGCCAAGAGACCCAATACTTC
-	-	TRBV5-1	TRBJ1-4	CASSQLTASNEKLFF	TGCGCCAGCAGCCAACTGACAGCTAGTAATGAAAAACTGTTTTTT
-	-	TRBV10-3	TRBJ2-7	CAISESTGARTYEQYF	TGTGCCATCAGTGAGTCGACAGGAGCGAGGACCTACGAGCAGTACTTC
-	TRBD2	TRBV4-2	TRBJ2-5	CASSQDLGTSGGGYQETQYF	TGTGCCAGCAGCCAAGATTTGGGGACTAGCGGGGGGGGGTACCAAGAGACCCAGTACTTC
-	TRBD1	TRBV19	TRBJ1-5	CASTNPRTGGRGNQPQHF	TGTGCCAGCACTAATCCACGCACAGGGGGCAGAGGCAATCAGCCCCAGCATTTT
-	-	TRBV27	TRBJ2-3	CASSLLPSTDTQYF	TGTGCCAGCAGTTTACTCCCCAGCACAGATACGCAGTATTTT
once	-	TRBV6-5	TRBJ2-4	CASSTGDSNIQYF	TGTGCCAGCAGTACTGGGGACTCAAACATTCAGTACTTC
few	-	TRBV19	TRBJ1-2	CASTQRGLPNYGYTF	TGTGCCAGTACCCAGAGAGGGCTACCTAACTATGGCTACACCTTC
once	-	TRBV5-1	TRBJ1-2	CASSFTGIPNYGYTF	TGCGCCAGCAGCTTTACAGGGATCCCTAACTATGGCTACACCTTC
-	TRBD2	TRBV5-1	TRBJ2-3	CASSLGPSGGSGDTQYF	TGCGCCAGCAGCTTGGGTCCTAGCGGGGGGTCAGGGGATACGCAGTATTTT
-	TRBD1	TRBV4-3	TRBJ2-7	CASSQDSPSGTEYEQYF	TGCGCCAGCAGCCAAGATTCCCCTTCAGGGACAGAGTACGAGCAGTACTTC
-	TRBD1	TRBV6-1	TRBJ1-6	CASSPGTENSPLHF	TGTGCCAGCAGTCCCGGGACAGAGAATTCACCCCTCCACTTT
-	TRBD2	TRBV5-1	TRBJ2-1	CASSLGPGGPGNEQFF	TGCGCCAGCAGCTTGGGGCCGGGGGGGCCGGGGAATGAGCAGTTCTTC
-	TRBD2	TRBV5-1	TRBJ2-7	CASSLRPGGEQYF	TGCGCCAGCAGCTTACGTCCGGGGGGCGAGCAGTACTTC
-	TRBD2	TRBV9	TRBJ2-5	CASSVGLAGGPSETQYF	TGTGCCAGCAGCGTAGGACTAGCGGGGGGGCCGTCCGAGACCCAGTACTTC
few	-	TRBV6-5	TRBJ2-2	CASSYQGGELFF	TGTGCCAGCAGTTACCAGGGCGGGGAGCTGTTTTTT
few	TRBD1	TRBV7-2	TRBJ1-1	CASSQGARTEAFF	TGTGCCAGCAGCCAGGGGGCTCGTACTGAAGCTTTCTTT